This note documents a single TCR beta chain sequence. The antigen is unknown. CDR1 is MNHEY, CDR2 SVGAGI, per germline. The V and J ends lost 2 bases and 0 bases, in that order; junction bases with no gene match: 7. The CDR3 has 18 amino acids. This record comes from a study of identical twins. Whole-study findings and limits: Zero-insertion analyses could be partly confounded by invariant MAIT and iNKT cells. Cord blood's abundant beta clonotypes had fewer insertions, unlike memory repertoires.

Each CDR3 protein gets one entry after TCRdb re-called the 5' RACE reads with MiXCR. The data contain about 530,000 distinct CDR3 sequences, 20% to 25% of them singletons. These same records also appear under a second study, on yellow fever vaccine responses in identical twins. Per that paper: The authors reported partly convergent, partly personalized vaccine responses in identical twins.

The material sequenced was CD4+ T cells sorted from blood. The source of this sequence is a young woman in good health. The chain uses TRBV6-5 and TRBJ2-2; 9 nucleotides align to TRBD2. The CDR3: CASSYRVAGGTNTGELFF. CDR3 nucleotide sequence: TGTGCCAGCAGTTACCGCGTGGCGGGAGGGACGAACACCGGGGAGCTGTTTTTT.